These 3 T cell receptor beta chains came from one sample sequenced in a study of CD8 T cells in ankylosing spondylitis (dated by TCRdb to the late 2010s). Receptor amplification or capture employed 5' RACE. Data came from an Illumina HiSeq 2500. In-frame beta chains were kept once TCRdb had trimmed the public reads at Q25 with fastp and called clones with MiXCR. CDR3 protein sequences are deduplicated, and each keeps its most common genes and DNA. Recorded for this sample are 300,000 to 350,000 distinct CDR3 sequences; less than 25% of them occurred a single time. Clones ranked in the top ten supply about 3.5% of the sample. The sequencing input was blood, either unsorted or a sorted T cell fraction (not recorded which). These receptors were taken from a female donor with ankylosing spondylitis or in good health (not recorded which).

J is TRBJ2-3 and V is TRBV10-2; D might be TRBD1 or TRBD2, each matching 5 bases. The germline V gene encodes CDR1 WSHSY and CDR2 SAAADI. Deletions cut 9 bases from V and 0 bases from J, with 13 bases between. This CDR3 has 14 residues. The CDR3 here is CASFPGRSTDTQYF. For the CDR3, the DNA is TGCGCCAGTTTCCCGGGACGGAGCACAGATACGCAGTATTTT.

This clonotype was picked up a small number of times. This sequence joins TRBV12-3 or TRBV12-4 and TRBJ1-3; D is possibly TRBD1 (5 bases). V lost 6 bases, J lost 7 bases, and 25 bases lay in between. This CDR3 spans 17 amino acids. In nucleotides, the CDR3 is TGTGCCAGCAGCCTACGGGGAACAGGAAGGTTGGGGAACACCATATATTTT. Protein sequence: CASSLRGTGRLGNTIYF.

The rearrangement uses TRBV2 and TRBJ1-4; D not certain. This CDR3 has 14 residues. V was clipped by 7 bases and J by 7 bases, with 16 bases between them. Germline V gene data show CDR1 as SNHLY and CDR2 as FYNNEI. The CDR3 region is CASKLEAPSEKLFF. The CDR3 DNA is TGTGCCAGCAAACTCGAGGCACCAAGTGAAAAACTGTTTTTT.